These 28 T cell receptor beta chains share one sample of origin, sequenced in a study of CD8 T cells in ankylosing spondylitis. Whole-study results and caveats: In ankylosing spondylitis blood, a motif of roughly 8 highly homologous TCR beta variants appeared characteristic.

TCRdb re-analysed the 5' RACE reads in MiXCR, keeping a single row per CDR3 protein. Of roughly 700,000 distinct CDR3 sequences listed, roughly 20% are singletons. These receptors are not linked to any known antigen. The source material was blood, either unsorted or a sorted T cell fraction (not recorded which). Source of these receptors: a male donor with ankylosing spondylitis.

This clonotype was seen only a few times. The J gene is TRBJ2-1, the V gene TRBV14, with 16 bases matching TRBD2. This CDR3 comprises 19 residues. CDR1 and CDR2 (germline): SGHDN, FVKESK. The V segment lost 4 bases and the J segment 3 bases; nucleotides outside the gene matches: 9. The CDR3 is CASSRSGLAGGRLYNEQFF. Written as DNA, the CDR3 is TGTGCCAGCAGCCGGTCGGGACTAGCGGGAGGGCGCCTCTACAATGAGCAGTTCTTC.

This clonotype was detected only a few times. This chain joins TRBV15 and TRBJ1-5; D is unresolved. The CDR3 is 14 residues long. Trimming removed 3 bases from V and 3 bases from J, with 9 bases in between. Germline CDR1 LNHNV, CDR2 YYDKDF (reference sequence). Here the CDR3 DNA reads TGTGCCACCAGCAGCCTGGCTACCAATCAGCCCCAGCATTTT. This sequence encodes CATSSLATNQPQHF.

This clonotype has more than one count but fewer than ten. The gene calls are TRBV24-1 and TRBJ1-2; D is uncertain. CDR3 length: 13 residues. CDR1 and CDR2 from the germline V gene are KGHDR and SFDVKD. Trimming stripped 9 bases from V and 2 bases from J, with 12 bases between. The CDR3: CATSGESNYGYTF. CDR3 sequence (DNA): TGTGCCACCTCGGGTGAGAGCAACTATGGCTACACCTTC.

The rearrangement links TRBV20-1 to TRBJ2-1, with 9 bases identical to TRBD2. The CDR3 extends over 19 amino acids. The germline CDR1 and CDR2 sequences are DFQATT and SNEGSKA (reference sequence). The V gene end was trimmed by 3 bases and the J gene end by 2 bases; junction bases not matched to a gene: 17. CDR3 residues: CSASLTSRKVAGAYNEQFF. In nucleotides, the CDR3 is TGCAGTGCTAGCCTAACGTCCCGAAAAGTAGCGGGAGCCTACAATGAGCAGTTCTTC.

This clonotype was seen a handful of times. This sequence joins TRBV5-1 and TRBJ2-7; D gene uncertain. V gave up 6 bases and J gave up 4 bases, with 17 bases separating them. The CDR3 loop spans 14 amino acids. Germline CDR1 is SGHRS and CDR2 is YFSETQ. The CDR3 coding sequence is TGCGCCAGCAACCCGGATGACATCCCGTACGAGCAGTACTTC. It translates to CASNPDDIPYEQYF.

The table lists this clonotype with a few counts. CDR3 in DNA: TGTGCCAGCAGTTTTGATGGGGGTTGGGTGGAAGAGCAGTACTTC. It yields the protein CASSFDGGWVEEQYF. The chain couples TRBV28 to TRBJ2-7, with D perhaps given as TRBD1 or TRBD2 (5 bases each). The ends were cut back, 3 bases at V and 7 bases at J, with 19 bases in the middle. The CDR3 loop spans 15 amino acids. CDR1 MDHEN and CDR2 SYDVKM come from the germline V gene. Combining the CDR3 with reference TRBV28 and TRBJ2-7 gives the whole variable domain DVKVTQSSRYLVKRTGEKVFLECVQDMDHENMFWYRQDPGLGLRLIYFSYDVKMKEKGDIPEGYSVSREKKERFSLILESASTNQTSMYLCASSFDGGWVEEQYFGPGTRLTVT.

This clonotype was found many times. This chain uses TRBV5-1 with TRBJ2-1; D perhaps matches TRBD2 (5 bases). V was cut by 7 bases and J by 4 bases, with 12 bases left in between. This CDR3 comprises 13 residues. The germline V gene encodes CDR1 SGHRS and CDR2 YFSETQ. CDR3 residues: CASRTGNYNEQFF. The CDR3 DNA reads TGCGCCAGCCGAACCGGGAATTACAATGAGCAGTTCTTC.

The chain joins TRBV4-3 to TRBJ2-5; 8 nucleotides line up with TRBD2. V shed 0 bases, J shed 5 bases, and the junction held 11 bases outside the gene matches. This CDR3 region has 17 residues. Germline V gene data show CDR1 as LGHNA and CDR2 as YSLEER. CDR3 residues: CASSQDWSAGVFETQYF. The DNA of the CDR3 is TGCGCCAGCAGCCAAGATTGGTCAGCGGGAGTGTTCGAGACCCAGTACTTC.

The chain joins TRBV15 to TRBJ1-5, with TRBD1 matching over 8 bases. Germline CDR1 LNHNV, CDR2 YYDKDF (reference sequence). The J segment lost 4 bases and the V segment lost 5 bases, leaving 7 bases of the junction unmatched. The CDR3 is 15 amino acids. CDR3 sequence reads: CATSDWTGRNQPQHF. CDR3 nucleotide sequence: TGTGCCACCAGCGACTGGACAGGGAGAAATCAGCCCCAGCATTTT.

The chain is built from TRBV7-3 and TRBJ2-1; 7 positions match TRBD2. V was pared by 0 bases and J by 4 bases, with 3 bases of the junction left unmatched. This CDR3 has 15 residues. Per germline, CDR1 SGHTA and CDR2 FQGTGA. The CDR3 bases are TGTGCCAGCAGCTTAACGCCTAGCGGTTACAATGAGCAGTTCTTC. Translated: CASSLTPSGYNEQFF.

This clonotype was recorded at least ten times. This rearrangement joins TRBV12-3 or TRBV12-4 to TRBJ2-7; D remains ambiguous. Deletions cut 6 bases from V and 1 base from J, with 10 bases between. The CDR3 contains 13 residues. The CDR3 nucleotides read TGTGCCAGCAGCTTAACGGCATCCTACGAGCAGTACTTC. It specifies CASSLTASYEQYF.

This clonotype was observed at least ten times. This rearrangement joins TRBV7-2 to TRBJ2-7, with no clear D. Per germline, CDR1 SGHTA and CDR2 FQGNSA. The CDR3 runs to 13 residues. Between the trimmed V and J ends, which lost 1 base and 4 bases, there was a span of 8 bases. In DNA form, the CDR3 reads TGTGCCAGCAGCTTAGGGACGGAGTACGAGCAGTACTTC. It yields the protein CASSLGTEYEQYF.

This clonotype has more than one count but fewer than ten. This chain uses TRBV7-8 with TRBJ2-2; weak D call: TRBD1 (6 bases). Germline V gives CDR1 SGHVS, CDR2 FQNEAQ. This CDR3 has 17 residues. Trimming left V 2 bases short and J 1 base short, with 14 bases between. CDR3 in DNA: TGTGCCAGCAGCTTACTACAGGGAACCGGGAACACCGGGGAGCTGTTTTTT. Amino acid sequence: CASSLLQGTGNTGELFF.

V usage is TRBV20-1 and J usage is TRBJ1-2, with D perhaps matching TRBD1 (6 bases). V was cut by 5 bases and J by 8 bases, with 21 bases left in between. The germline V gene encodes CDR1 DFQATT and CDR2 SNEGSKA (reference sequence). This CDR3 is built from 14 residues. CDR3 coding DNA: TGCAGTGCTGGGGGGCTTCTGGGGAGTGAGGGCTACACCTTC. It yields the protein CSAGGLLGSEGYTF.

This rearrangement joins TRBV13 to TRBJ2-3; 7 bases match TRBD2. The CDR3 loop spans 15 amino acids. Germline trimming cut 1 base from V and 4 bases from J; bases unmatched to any gene: 5. Germline CDR1 PRHDT, CDR2 FYEKMQ (reference sequence). CDR3 nucleotides: TGTGCCAGCAGCTTAGTCGCTAGCGGTCCAGATACGCAGTATTTT. Translated: CASSLVASGPDTQYF.

The chain has TRBV12-3 or TRBV12-4 and TRBJ1-3; D is possibly TRBD1 (5 bases). Trimming pared 5 bases from V and 0 bases from J, leaving 11 bases between. The CDR3 consists of 15 residues. This chain's CDR3 is CASSEGRPSGNTIYF. The CDR3 region has the DNA TGTGCCAGCAGTGAGGGACGGCCCTCTGGAAACACCATATATTTT.

The chain carries TRBV7-6 and TRBJ2-3, with TRBD2 identical over 10 bases. The ends lost 4 bases at V and 6 bases at J; junction bases unmatched: 7. The germline V gene has CDR1 SGHVS and CDR2 FNYEAQ. This CDR3 has 15 residues. The CDR3 nucleotides are TGTGCCAGCAGCTCCCAAGCGGGGGGGCGGGATACGCAGTATTTT. Amino acids: CASSSQAGGRDTQYF.

This clonotype appeared a few times. The chain couples TRBV7-3 to TRBJ1-2; D not resolved. Trimming left V 5 bases short and J 5 bases short, with 15 bases between. Germline lookup yields CDR1 SGHTA and CDR2 FQGTGA. The CDR3 consists of 14 residues. CDR3 protein: CASSTPTAHYGYTF. CDR3 bases: TGTGCCAGCAGCACCCCTACGGCGCATTATGGCTACACCTTC. Full variable domain (remainder filled in from reference TRBV7-3 and TRBJ1-2): GAGVSQTPSNKVTEKGKYVELRCDPISGHTALYWYRQSLGQGPEFLIYFQGTGAADDSGLPNDRFFAVRPEGSVSTLKIQRTERGDSAVYLCASSTPTAHYGYTFGSGTRLTVV.

This clonotype was seen only a few times. The chain is built from TRBV5-1 and TRBJ1-2, with 8 bases lining up with TRBD1. This CDR3 is built from 15 residues. Trimming took 1 base from V and 4 from J; bases not matched to a gene: 6. Germline V gene sequence: CDR1 SGHRS, CDR2 YFSETQ. As DNA, the CDR3 is TGCGCCAGCAGCTTGCTTACAGGGGGTCCCTATGGCTACACCTTC. Its protein product is CASSLLTGGPYGYTF.

This clonotype was counted only a few times. The gene calls are TRBV5-1 and TRBJ1-3; D is uncertain. V lost 6 bases and J lost 2, with 15 bases in between. Germline lookup yields CDR1 SGHRS and CDR2 YFSETQ. The CDR3 loop spans 15 amino acids. CDR3 coding DNA: TGCGCCAGCACCTTCGACCCGAGCCCTGGAAACACCATATATTTT. Its translation is CASTFDPSPGNTIYF.

The chain is built from TRBV15 and TRBJ1-2; 9 positions agree with TRBD1. Germline-derived CDR1 and CDR2 are LNHNV and YYDKDF (reference sequence). The CDR3 contains 17 residues. V was clipped by 5 bases and J by 1 base; unmatched bases: 11. The CDR3 spells CATSGTIGTGLNYGYTF. The DNA for the CDR3 is TGTGCCACCAGCGGCACGATCGGGACAGGGCTTAACTATGGCTACACCTTC.

V and J are TRBV29-1 and TRBJ1-4; D is unclear. The length of the CDR3 is 13 residues. Germline V gives CDR1 SQVTM, CDR2 ANQGSEA. V was cut by 7 bases and J by 4 bases, with 13 bases left in between. CDR3 amino acids: CSAVRRSNEKLFF. CDR3 sequence (DNA): TGCAGCGCGGTCAGGCGGAGTAATGAAAAACTGTTTTTT.

The rearrangement links TRBV5-1 to TRBJ2-4; the D call may be TRBD1 or TRBD2 (5 bases each). CDR3 length: 14 amino acids. V was clipped by 0 bases and J by 4 bases, with 8 bases between them. Germline values: CDR1 SGHRS, CDR2 YFSETQ. The CDR3 here is CASSLEGEKNIQYF. Here the CDR3 DNA reads TGCGCCAGCAGCTTGGAAGGGGAGAAAAACATTCAGTACTTC. The whole variable domain, remainder taken from reference TRBV5-1 and TRBJ2-4, is KAGVTQTPRYLIKTRGQQVTLSCSPISGHRSVSWYQQTPGQGLQFLFEYFSETQRNKGNFPGRFSGRQFSNSRSEMNVSTLELGDSALYLCASSLEGEKNIQYFGAGTRLSVL.

This clonotype turned up a few times. The CDR3 here is CASSLQPYNEQFF. The DNA of the CDR3 is TGTGCCAGCAGCCTCCAACCCTACAATGAGCAGTTCTTC. The chain couples TRBV3-1 to TRBJ2-1; no firm D call. Germline CDR1 LGHDT, CDR2 YNNKEL (reference sequence). The CDR3 runs to 13 residues. Between the trimmed V and J ends, which lost 4 bases and 2 bases, there was a span of 6 bases.

This clonotype was observed a single time. This chain links TRBV6-1 with TRBJ1-4; D gene ambiguous. Germline V gene data show CDR1 as MNHNS and CDR2 as SASEGT. V lost 2 bases and J 8 bases, leaving 18 bases between the germline ends. The CDR3 has 16 residues. CDR3 residues: CASSEIGKPQEEKLFF. Written as DNA, the CDR3 is TGTGCCAGCAGTGAAATCGGAAAACCGCAGGAGGAAAAACTGTTTTTT.

This clonotype has a handful of counts. The CDR3 loop reads CASSAQLYEQYF. The CDR3 region has the DNA TGTGCCAGCAGTGCACAGCTTTACGAGCAGTACTTC. This chain joins TRBV28 and TRBJ2-7, with no clear D. The CDR3 runs to 12 residues. V lost 5 bases and J 4 bases, leaving 9 bases between the germline ends. Germline CDR1 MDHEN, CDR2 SYDVKM.

This clonotype turned up a few times. This sequence joins TRBV7-9 and TRBJ2-7; TRBD1 matches 9 bases. J gave up 1 base and V 5 bases, and 6 bases lay outside the gene matches. Germline CDR1 and CDR2: SEHNR and FQNEAQ (reference sequence). This CDR3 spans 15 amino acids. The CDR3 coding sequence is TGTGCCAGCAGCACTACAGGGGGCTGGTCCTACGAGCAGTACTTC. Protein sequence: CASSTTGGWSYEQYF.

The V and J genes are TRBV4-1 and TRBJ2-1; no firm D call. Germline CDR1 reads MGHRA; CDR2 reads YSYEKL. CDR3 size: 13 residues. Trimming cost V 0 bases and J 7 bases, with 7 bases left between them. The CDR3 DNA follows: TGCGCCAGCAGCCAAGAGGTGACAAATGAGCAGTTCTTC. As protein: CASSQEVTNEQFF.